The 14 T cell receptor beta chains in this list originate from one sample, sequenced in a study of radiation and T cells in renal cell carcinoma. The time point was: baseline pretreatment blood. Described treatment: 15 Gy SBRT to primary tumor, nephrectomy 4 weeks later. Repertoires were generated with immunoSEQ multiplex PCR, while TCRdb's copy carries only in-frame clones and drops some. The sample carries roughly 150,000 clones, about 87% recorded once. The source was blood, collected from a patient whose treatment included radiotherapy and nephrectomy. Every receptor here comes from a woman between 65 and 79 years old with renal cell carcinoma.

V gene TRBV5-4 combines with J gene TRBJ1-1, with D perhaps matching TRBD1 (5 bases). From germline, CDR1 is SGHNT and CDR2 YYREEE (reference sequence). CDR3 length: 15 amino acids. Trimming cost V 0 bases and J 5 bases, with 14 bases left between them. CDR3 loop: CASSLERQGETEAFF. The CDR3, as DNA: TGTGCCAGCAGCTTGGAAAGGCAGGGAGAAACTGAAGCTTTCTTT.

This clone was seen a handful of times. V is TRBV27 and J is TRBJ1-1; D ambiguous. This CDR3 contains 14 residues. With 4 bases removed from V and 0 bases from J, the gap between germline ends came to 9 bases. Germline V gene sequence: CDR1 MNHEY, CDR2 SMNVEV (reference sequence). The CDR3 DNA reads TGTGCCAGCAGTTCAGGTGCGCTGAACACTGAAGCTTTCTTT. This encodes CASSSGALNTEAFF.

This chain links TRBV28 with TRBJ1-6; unclear D gene. The CDR3 extends over 15 amino acids. The ends were cut back, 2 bases at V and 10 bases at J, with 15 bases in the middle. CDR1 MDHEN and CDR2 SYDVKM come from the germline V gene. CDR3 DNA: TGTGCCAGCAGTTTAACGGCCGCCGTAGGGTCACCCCTCCACTTT. Encoded protein: CASSLTAAVGSPLHF.

The gene calls are TRBV7-6 and TRBJ2-7; 9 nucleotides align to TRBD1. The germline gives CDR1 SGHVS, CDR2 FNYEAQ. The CDR3 sequence is 14 residues long. V lost 5 bases, J lost 2 bases, and 4 bases stayed unmatched. Written as DNA, the CDR3 is TGTGCCAGCAGCGACCGACAGGGGGCCTACGAGCAGTACTTC. Amino acid sequence: CASSDRQGAYEQYF.

Here the CDR3 DNA reads TGTGCCAGCAGCCTAACCGGGACAGGGGGTCAGCCCCAGCATTTT. It specifies CASSLTGTGGQPQHF. The gene calls are TRBV7-2 and TRBJ1-5, with 11 positions matching TRBD1. V shed 5 bases and J 6 bases; nucleotides not matched to a gene: 6. CDR1 and CDR2 from the germline V gene are SGHTA and FQGNSA. The CDR3 contains 15 residues. Filled out from reference TRBV7-2 and TRBJ1-5, the complete variable domain reads GAGVSQSPSNKVTEKGKDVELRCDPISGHTALYWYRQSLGQGLEFLIYFQGNSAPDKSGLPSDRFSAERTGGSVSTLTIQRTQQEDSAVYLCASSLTGTGGQPQHFGDGTRLSIL.

The chain carries TRBV28 and TRBJ2-2, with TRBD1 matching 7 bases. Germline V CDR1 and CDR2: MDHEN, SYDVKM. This CDR3 spans 13 amino acids. J was trimmed by 6 bases and V by 5 bases; bases with no gene match: 3. The CDR3 here is CASSIQGSGELFF. In DNA form, the CDR3 reads TGTGCCAGCAGTATACAGGGGTCCGGGGAGCTGTTTTTT. The full variable domain, in which reference TRBV28 and TRBJ2-2 provide the parts outside the CDR3, is DVKVTQSSRYLVKRTGEKVFLECVQDMDHENMFWYRQDPGLGLRLIYFSYDVKMKEKGDIPEGYSVSREKKERFSLILESASTNQTSMYLCASSIQGSGELFFGEGSRLTVL.

The chain recombines TRBV6-7 with TRBJ2-7; the D gene is possibly TRBD1 (5 bases). TRBV6-7 is assigned to the ORF class and has an uncertain function. This CDR3 region has 16 residues. V lost 2 bases and J 2 bases, leaving 16 bases between the germline ends. As DNA, the CDR3 is TGTGCCAGCAGTTACCCCCGCGCCGACAGAGCCTACGAGCAGTACTTC. Protein product: CASSYPRADRAYEQYF.

The J gene is TRBJ1-6, the V gene TRBV19; TRBD1 aligns across 9 bases. After removal of 7 bases from V and 4 bases from J, the junction contained 8 bases not matched to a gene. Germline assignment: CDR1 LNHDA and CDR2 SQIVND (reference sequence). This CDR3 spans 16 amino acids. This CDR3 reads CASTDGQGPYNSPLHF. For the CDR3, the DNA is TGTGCCAGTACCGATGGACAGGGGCCATATAATTCACCCCTCCACTTT.

V gene TRBV19 combines with J gene TRBJ2-1; D is ambiguous. In germline, CDR1 is LNHDA, CDR2 SQIVND (reference sequence). V was cut by 5 bases and J by 3 bases, with 17 bases left in between. CDR3 length equals 16 residues. The CDR3 DNA follows: TGTGCCAGTAGTCAGATAGAGGTAGGGAACTACAATGAGCAGTTCTTC. Amino acid sequence: CASSQIEVGNYNEQFF.

The rearrangement uses TRBV7-6 and TRBJ2-5; the D is unclear. The germline V and J ends were trimmed by 5 bases and 5 bases, with 9 bases remaining between them. CDR3 size: 12 residues. Germline V gene sequence: CDR1 SGHVS, CDR2 FNYEAQ. The CDR3 loop reads CASSPPGETQYF. The CDR3 DNA reads TGTGCCAGCAGCCCCCCTGGGGAGACCCAGTACTTC.

This chain links TRBV9 with TRBJ2-7, with TRBD1 as a possible D gene (5 bases). V was trimmed by 6 bases and J by 4 bases, leaving 23 bases between them. The CDR3 totals 16 residues. Germline values: CDR1 SGDLS, CDR2 YYNGEE. Here the CDR3 reads CASIPTKGQPRYEQYF. The DNA of the CDR3 is TGTGCCAGCATCCCCACCAAGGGGCAGCCTAGGTACGAGCAGTACTTC.

The gene calls are TRBV6-5 and TRBJ2-1; 10 nucleotides agree with TRBD2. Germline CDR1 is MNHEY and CDR2 is SVGAGI. V was pared by 0 bases and J by 9 bases, with 8 bases of the junction left unmatched. This CDR3 spans 16 amino acids. The CDR3 loop reads CASSYSRSGGAGEQFF. CDR3 in DNA: TGTGCCAGCAGTTACTCGAGGAGCGGGGGGGCCGGTGAGCAGTTCTTC.

J is TRBJ2-7 and V is TRBV7-9, with 10 nucleotides matching TRBD2. CDR1 SEHNR and CDR2 FQNEAQ come from the germline V gene (reference sequence). This CDR3 spans 17 amino acids. V shed 5 bases, J shed 4 bases, and the junction held 14 bases outside the gene matches. The CDR3 DNA sequence: TGTGCCAGCAGCGAAAGTTTTCGGACTAGCGGCCCTTACGAGCAGTACTTC. It translates to CASSESFRTSGPYEQYF.

The chain is built from TRBV27 and TRBJ2-7, with D tentatively TRBD2 (7 bases). The germline V and J ends were trimmed by 6 bases and 0 bases, with 15 bases remaining between them. This CDR3 is built from 15 residues. Germline V gives CDR1 MNHEY, CDR2 SMNVEV (reference sequence). CDR3 DNA sequence: TGTGCCAGCAGGGAACGGGGGGCGAGCTCCTACGAGCAGTACTTC. Amino acids: CASRERGASSYEQYF.